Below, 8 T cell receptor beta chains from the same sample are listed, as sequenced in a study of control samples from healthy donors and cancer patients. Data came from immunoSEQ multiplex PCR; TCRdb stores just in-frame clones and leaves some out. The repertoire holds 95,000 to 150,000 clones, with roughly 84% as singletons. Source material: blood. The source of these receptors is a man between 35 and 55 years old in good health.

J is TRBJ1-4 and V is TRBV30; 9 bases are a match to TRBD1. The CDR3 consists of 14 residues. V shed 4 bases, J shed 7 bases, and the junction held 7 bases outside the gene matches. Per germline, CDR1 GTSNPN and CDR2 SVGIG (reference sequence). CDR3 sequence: CAWKFGTGSEKLFF. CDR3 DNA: TGTGCCTGGAAATTTGGGACAGGGTCTGAAAAACTGTTTTTT.

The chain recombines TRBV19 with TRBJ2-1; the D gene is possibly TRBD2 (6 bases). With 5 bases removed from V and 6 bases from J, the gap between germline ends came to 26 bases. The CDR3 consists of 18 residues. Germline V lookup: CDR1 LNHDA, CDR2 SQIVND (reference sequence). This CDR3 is CASSLGLSGQGGSNEQFF. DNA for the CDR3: TGTGCCAGTAGTCTAGGCCTCTCAGGGCAGGGAGGTTCCAATGAGCAGTTCTTC.

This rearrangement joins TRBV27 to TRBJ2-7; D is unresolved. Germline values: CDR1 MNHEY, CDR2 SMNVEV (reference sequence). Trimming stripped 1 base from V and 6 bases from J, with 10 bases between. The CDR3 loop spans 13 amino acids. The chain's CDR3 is CASSLLTGSEQYF. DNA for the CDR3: TGTGCCAGCAGTTTATTGACGGGCTCCGAGCAGTACTTC.

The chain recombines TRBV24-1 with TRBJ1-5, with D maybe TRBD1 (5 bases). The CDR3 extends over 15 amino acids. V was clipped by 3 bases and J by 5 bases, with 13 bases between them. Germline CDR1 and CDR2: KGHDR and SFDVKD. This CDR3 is CATSDASGGYQPQHF. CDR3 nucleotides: TGTGCCACCAGTGATGCCAGCGGGGGATATCAGCCCCAGCATTTT.

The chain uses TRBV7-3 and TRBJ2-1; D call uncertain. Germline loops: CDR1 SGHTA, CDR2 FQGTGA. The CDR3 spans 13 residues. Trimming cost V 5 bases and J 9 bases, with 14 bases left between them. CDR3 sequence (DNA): TGTGCCAGCAGCCCAAAATCTTCCGTTGAGCAGTTCTTC. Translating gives CASSPKSSVEQFF.

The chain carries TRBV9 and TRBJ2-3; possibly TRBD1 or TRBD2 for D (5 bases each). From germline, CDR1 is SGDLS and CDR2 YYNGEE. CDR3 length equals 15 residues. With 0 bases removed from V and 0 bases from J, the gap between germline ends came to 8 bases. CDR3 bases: TGTGCCAGCAGCGTAGGGGGACCCAGCACAGATACGCAGTATTTT. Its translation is CASSVGGPSTDTQYF.

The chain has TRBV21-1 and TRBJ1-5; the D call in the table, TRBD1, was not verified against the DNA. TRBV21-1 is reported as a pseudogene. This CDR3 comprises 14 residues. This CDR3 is CARLTGRGNQPQHF. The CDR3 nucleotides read TGTGCCAGGCTGACAGGGCGGGGAAATCAGCCCCAGCATTTT.

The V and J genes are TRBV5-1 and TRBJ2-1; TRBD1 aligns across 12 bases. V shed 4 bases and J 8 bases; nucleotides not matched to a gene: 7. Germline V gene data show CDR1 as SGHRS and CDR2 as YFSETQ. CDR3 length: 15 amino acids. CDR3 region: CASSRGDRGRDEQFF. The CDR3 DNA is TGCGCCAGCAGCCGCGGGGACAGGGGGCGCGATGAGCAGTTCTTC.